The source of this T cell receptor (beta chain) is a study of shared T cell receptors in the human thymus. Clones were read by immunoSEQ multiplex PCR, and TCRdb kept only the in-frame ones, dropping some. The sample lists hundreds of thousands of clones, about 89% occurring once. Germline CDR1 reads MNHEY; CDR2 reads SVGAGI. CDR3 length equals 15 residues. Trimming removed 6 bases at V and 5 bases at J, with 17 bases between. The data were also submitted as part of a second study, on human thymus T cells.

Sequenced input: thymocytes. This TCR came from a boy in the first two years of life with a congenital heart defect. The chain is built from TRBV6-5 and TRBJ2-1; maybe TRBD1 (5 bases). The CDR3 DNA sequence: TGTGCCAGCAGCGCTTCAGGGCGGTTTAACAATGAGCAGTTCTTC. As protein: CASSASGRFNNEQFF.